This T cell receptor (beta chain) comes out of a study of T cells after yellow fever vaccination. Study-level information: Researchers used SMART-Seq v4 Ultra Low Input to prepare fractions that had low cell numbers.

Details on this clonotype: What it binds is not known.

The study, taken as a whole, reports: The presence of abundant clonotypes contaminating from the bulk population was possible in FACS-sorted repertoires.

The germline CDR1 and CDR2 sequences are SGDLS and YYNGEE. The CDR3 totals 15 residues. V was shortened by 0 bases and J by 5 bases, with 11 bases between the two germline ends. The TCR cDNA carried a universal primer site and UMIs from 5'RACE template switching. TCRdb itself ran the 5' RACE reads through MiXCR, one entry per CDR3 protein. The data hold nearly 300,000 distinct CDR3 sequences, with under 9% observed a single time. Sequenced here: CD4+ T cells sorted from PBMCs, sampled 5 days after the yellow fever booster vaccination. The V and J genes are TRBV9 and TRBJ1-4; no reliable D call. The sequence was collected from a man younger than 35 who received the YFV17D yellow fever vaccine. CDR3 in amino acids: CASSVDRGLNEKLFF. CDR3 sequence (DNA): TGTGCCAGCAGCGTAGACCGGGGTCTAAATGAAAAACTGTTTTTT. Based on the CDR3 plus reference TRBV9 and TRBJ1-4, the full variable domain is DSGVTQTPKHLITATGQRVTLRCSPRSGDLSVYWYQQSLDQGLQFLIQYYNGEERAKGNILERFSAQQFPDLHSELNLSSLELGDSALYFCASSVDRGLNEKLFFGSGTQLSVL.